This T cell receptor (beta chain) was identified in a study of cytomegalovirus exposure and HLA in healthy donors. Germline loops: CDR1 LNHDA, CDR2 SQIVND (reference sequence). J was trimmed by 4 bases and V by 4 bases; bases with no gene match: 4. This CDR3 is 14 amino acids long. The primer mix had 60 Vbeta and 13 Jbeta primers. Method: immunoSEQ multiplex PCR; TCRdb's copy keeps in-frame clones and lacks some. This table holds fewer than 200,000 clones, around 78% found once. Sequencing was done on a sample of PBMCs. The TCR sequence derives from a woman aged 25 to 39 in good health and CMV-seropositive. V usage is TRBV19 and J usage is TRBJ1-3; TRBD1 matches at 7 bases. CDR3 bases: TGTGCCAGTAGTACGGACAGGACGGGAAACACCATATATTTT. Amino acids: CASSTDRTGNTIYF.